The 21 T cell receptor beta chains below all came from one sample that was sequenced in a study of T cells in Graves' hyperthyroidism and ophthalmopathy. RNA transcripts gave rise to amplified TCR beta CDR3 regions. During a first-round RT-PCR of the TCR CDR3, the HTBI primer set was used. TCRdb itself ran the multiplex PCR reads through MiXCR, one entry per CDR3 protein. The top ten hold approximately 25% of the sample, which has some 510,000 distinct CDR3 sequences, roughly 20% seen once. Sequenced input: blood. The receptors here all came from a man younger than 35 with Graves' hyperthyroidism.

This clonotype appeared many times. The V and J genes are TRBV7-9 and TRBJ2-7; 7 bases are a match to TRBD1. Germline V gene sequence: CDR1 SEHNR, CDR2 FQNEAQ (reference sequence). Trimming cost V 5 bases and J 6 bases; bases outside gene matches: 10. The CDR3 covers 14 residues. The CDR3, as DNA: TGTGCCAGCAGCCCCCGACAGGGCGAGGTCGAGCAGTACTTC. Residues: CASSPRQGEVEQYF.

This clonotype was observed at least ten times. The J gene is TRBJ1-2, the V gene TRBV12-3 or TRBV12-4; D is uncertain. The CDR3 has 15 amino acids. V lost 3 bases to trimming and J lost 5 bases, with 16 bases between them. The CDR3 region is CASSLTDSRVYGYTF. DNA of the CDR3: TGTGCCAGCAGTTTGACCGATTCTCGAGTTTATGGCTACACCTTC.

This clonotype was observed at least ten times. In nucleotides, the CDR3 is TGTGCCAGTAGTCCACAGGGGGCCTACACTGAAGCTTTCTTT. This gives the protein CASSPQGAYTEAFF. This chain connects TRBV19 to TRBJ1-1, with TRBD1 identical over 9 bases. CDR1 and CDR2 (germline): LNHDA, SQIVND (reference sequence). Losses at the gene ends were 5 bases for V and 3 bases for J; bases not matched to a gene: 4. The CDR3 is made up of 14 amino acids. The whole variable domain, filled in from reference TRBV19 and TRBJ1-1, reads DGGITQSPKYLFRKEGQNVTLSCEQNLNHDAMYWYRQDPGQGLRLIYYSQIVNDFQKGDIAEGYSVSREKKESFPLTVTSAQKNPTAFYLCASSPQGAYTEAFFGQGTRLTVV.

This clonotype was seen repeatedly, ten times or more. The chain joins TRBV28 to TRBJ1-2; TRBD1 matches 8 bases. The CDR3 runs to 15 residues. V shed 3 bases and J 4 bases; nucleotides not matched to a gene: 7. Germline CDR1 and CDR2: MDHEN and SYDVKM. CDR3 region: CASSFWTGRPYGYTF. In DNA form, the CDR3 reads TGTGCCAGCAGTTTCTGGACAGGGCGGCCCTATGGCTACACCTTC.

The genes are TRBV12-3 or TRBV12-4 and TRBJ1-2; the D is unclear. V was clipped by 4 bases and J by 6 bases, with 6 bases between them. The CDR3 length is 11 residues. As DNA, the CDR3 is TGTGCCAGCAGTTCGTTTCATGGCTACACCTTC. Its protein product is CASSSFHGYTF.

In this sample, this clonotype turned up a few times. CDR3 residues: CASSPGTGRDLHF. CDR3 coding DNA: TGTGCCAGCAGCCCTGGGACAGGGAGGGACCTCCACTTT. This rearrangement joins TRBV27 to TRBJ1-6, with 9 bases that match TRBD1. Germline V gene lookup returns CDR1 MNHEY and CDR2 SMNVEV (reference sequence). V lost 6 bases and J lost 15; bases outside the gene matches: 9. The CDR3 spans 13 residues.

This rearrangement joins TRBV27 to TRBJ2-7; TRBD1 matches at 11 bases. The CDR3 covers 14 residues. The V gene end was trimmed by 3 bases and the J gene end by 7 bases; junction bases not matched to a gene: 5. Germline V gives CDR1 MNHEY, CDR2 SMNVEV (reference sequence). As DNA, the CDR3 is TGTGCCAGCAGTTTCCGGACAGGGGGCGGTGAGCAGTACTTC. It yields the protein CASSFRTGGGEQYF.

This clonotype was found many times. The V call is TRBV12-3 or TRBV12-4, the J call TRBJ1-2; D unclear. The CDR3 loop spans 12 amino acids. V dropped 4 bases and J dropped 4 bases, with 7 bases sitting between them. In DNA form, the CDR3 reads TGTGCCAGCAGTTCCAGTTCCTATGGCTACACCTTC. This gives the protein CASSSSSYGYTF.

This clonotype was seen a handful of times. The gene calls are TRBV5-1 and TRBJ2-7; no firm D call. The CDR3 runs 14 residues. V was clipped by 7 bases and J by 7 bases, with 21 bases between them. Germline V gives CDR1 SGHRS, CDR2 YFSETQ. The CDR3 DNA follows: TGCGCCAGCGCGCCAGGCGGCCATCCCTGGGAGCAGTACTTC. Translated: CASAPGGHPWEQYF.

This clonotype was detected ten times or more. The gene calls are TRBV11-2 and TRBJ1-2, with D possibly matching TRBD1 (5 bases). Trimming removed 1 base at V and 0 bases at J, with 9 bases between. CDR1 is SGHAT and CDR2 is FQNNGV in the germline V gene. The length of the CDR3 is 15 residues. CDR3 nucleotides: TGTGCCAGCAGCTTAGGGGGCAGCCCTAACTATGGCTACACCTTC. Translating gives CASSLGGSPNYGYTF.

Many counts were recorded for this clonotype. V and J are TRBV7-2 and TRBJ2-5, with 11 nucleotides matching TRBD1. The CDR3 runs to 18 residues. Unmatched junction bases numbered 15, after V lost 5 bases and J lost 4 bases. CDR1 SGHTA and CDR2 FQGNSA come from the germline V gene. The CDR3 nucleotides read TGTGCCAGCAGCACCTTCGACGGGACAGGGGGGTTTGGAGAGACCCAGTACTTC. This translates into CASSTFDGTGGFGETQYF.

This rearrangement joins TRBV20-1 to TRBJ2-5, with 7 positions matching TRBD2. This CDR3 has 13 residues. The germline V gene encodes CDR1 DFQATT and CDR2 SNEGSKA (reference sequence). V was clipped by 4 bases and J by 5 bases; unmatched bases: 7. Here the CDR3 DNA reads TGCAGTGCTACCCGGACTAGTCGGGAGACCCAGTACTTC. Amino acids: CSATRTSRETQYF.

This clonotype was seen only a few times. This chain links TRBV6-1 with TRBJ1-3; the D is unclear. The CDR3 covers 13 residues. Germline CDR1 and CDR2: MNHNS and SASEGT. The germline V and J ends were trimmed by 8 bases and 0 bases, with 8 bases remaining between them. The CDR3 DNA reads TGTGCCAGCGTGAGAAGCTCTGGAAACACCATATATTTT. Translating gives CASVRSSGNTIYF.

There are a few counts of this clonotype. The chain combines TRBV3-1 with TRBJ2-6, with a possible D match to TRBD2 (6 bases). Trimming took 4 bases from V and 0 from J, leaving 10 bases between them. Germline CDR1 reads LGHDT; CDR2 reads YNNKEL (reference sequence). The CDR3 sequence is 16 residues long. DNA of the CDR3: TGTGCCAGCAGCCGACTAGAATTCTCTGGGGCCAACGTCCTGACTTTC. It encodes CASSRLEFSGANVLTF. The variable domain in full, completed from reference TRBV3-1 and TRBJ2-6, reads DTAVSQTPKYLVTQMGNDKSIKCEQNLGHDTMYWYKQDSKKFLKIMFSYNNKELIINETVPNRFSPKSPDKAHLNLHINSLELGDSAVYFCASSRLEFSGANVLTFGAGSRLTVL.

The V gene is TRBV12-3 or TRBV12-4, the J gene TRBJ1-3; D unclear. The CDR3 is 14 amino acids. With 3 bases removed from V and 4 bases from J, the gap between germline ends came to 10 bases. The CDR3 protein is CASSFYELGNTIYF. The CDR3 bases are TGTGCCAGCAGTTTTTATGAATTGGGAAACACCATATATTTT.

This chain links TRBV30 with TRBJ1-6, with 12 bases lining up with TRBD1. CDR1 GTSNPN and CDR2 SVGIG come from the germline V gene (reference sequence). This CDR3 has 13 residues. The V and J ends lost 5 bases and 9 bases, in that order; junction bases with no gene match: 2. The CDR3, as DNA: TGTGCCTGGGGGACAGGGGGCGTTTCACCCCTCCACTTT. It codes for CAWGTGGVSPLHF.

Ten or more counts support this clonotype. The chain uses TRBV12-3 or TRBV12-4 and TRBJ1-5; no firm D call. The CDR3 totals 14 residues. Trimming shortened V by 1 base and J by 7 bases, and 11 bases separated the two germline ends. The CDR3 nucleotides are TGTGCCAGCAGTTTAGGAGGCGCGGTACAGCCCCAGCATTTT. Its translation is CASSLGGAVQPQHF.

This clonotype has at least ten counts. The rearrangement joins TRBV28 to TRBJ2-7; D possibly uses TRBD1 or TRBD2 (5 bases each). Germline loops: CDR1 MDHEN, CDR2 SYDVKM. V was shortened by 8 bases and J by 4 bases, with 12 bases between the two germline ends. The CDR3 is 12 amino acids. Written as DNA, the CDR3 is TGTGCCAGCGGGGCGGGTGGGTACGAGCAGTACTTC. It translates to CASGAGGYEQYF. Full variable domain (rest looked up from reference TRBV28 and TRBJ2-7): DVKVTQSSRYLVKRTGEKVFLECVQDMDHENMFWYRQDPGLGLRLIYFSYDVKMKEKGDIPEGYSVSREKKERFSLILESASTNQTSMYLCASGAGGYEQYFGPGTRLTVT.

This clonotype was found many times. The chain recombines TRBV12-3 or TRBV12-4 with TRBJ2-7; 8 nucleotides align to TRBD1. This CDR3 has 14 residues. J lost 4 bases, V lost 5 bases, and 7 bases had no gene match. The CDR3 DNA follows: TGTGCCAGCAGTCCAGGGGGCTACTTGTACGAGCAGTACTTC. It is translated as CASSPGGYLYEQYF.

This clonotype was detected ten times or more. The CDR3 coding sequence is TGTGCCAGCAGCCAAGGGGTCAGGATGGAAGCTTTCTTT. Translating gives CASSQGVRMEAFF. V and J are TRBV4-2 and TRBJ1-1; no firm D call. The V end lost 1 base, the J end lost 8 bases, and 11 bases lay between the germline ends. This CDR3 is built from 13 residues. Per germline, CDR1 LGHNA and CDR2 YNFKEQ.

The chain carries TRBV7-9 and TRBJ1-1, with 7 bases fitting TRBD1. Trimming removed 5 bases from V and 0 bases from J; junction bases left unmatched: 6. Per germline, CDR1 SEHNR and CDR2 FQNEAQ (reference sequence). The CDR3 has 15 residues. The CDR3, as DNA: TGTGCCAGCAGCCGCTATACAGGGGTGAACACTGAAGCTTTCTTT. As protein: CASSRYTGVNTEAFF.